Detailed here is one T cell receptor (beta chain). Its antigen is still unknown. This same CDR3 is encoded by further DNA sequences in the sample. This specimen belongs to a study of beta chain features in type 1 diabetes. In germline, CDR1 is GTSNPN, CDR2 SVGIG (reference sequence). This CDR3 has 14 residues. V lost 4 bases to trimming and J lost 0 bases, with 11 bases between them. Findings and limits, study-wide: For patients, the naive, central memory and Treg TCRB repertoires appeared more alike than for healthy donors.

CD4+ cells of the naive, central memory, regulatory and stem cell-like memory types were sorted via CD45RO/CCR7/CD25/CD127/CD95/CD27. Reverse transcribing all isolated RNA meant expressed TCRB transcripts were sequenced. The method was immunoSEQ multiplex PCR; TCRdb's version includes in-frame clones alone and lacks a portion of them. The sample includes 200,000 to 250,000 clones, 9.6% of them seen just once. Sample: naive CD4+ T cells from blood. The sequence came from a woman under 30 in good health. The chain employs TRBV30 and TRBJ2-3; the D gene is possibly TRBD2 (6 bases). CDR3 DNA: TGTGCCTGGATCCCACGGGGGAGCACAGATACGCAGTATTTT. Its translation: CAWIPRGSTDTQYF.